This is a list of T cell receptor beta chains from one sample in a study of cytomegalovirus exposure and HLA in healthy donors. Assay used: immunoSEQ multiplex PCR; TCRdb lists only in-frame clones, some missing. The data hold roughly 250,000 clones, with around 88% observed a single time. Sequenced sample: PBMCs. The receptors were sampled from a woman aged 30 to 39 in good health and CMV-seropositive. Each CDR3 is given with its conserved first and last residue. D genes are given only for firm matches. A clone size is listed for some rows: how often the clone was seen (once, few, many), or a class if it is expanded.

>TRBJ2-7|-|TRBD1|TRBV27
TGTGCCAGCAGTAAACAGGGGGCAGTTTCTGCCTACGAGCAGTACTTC
CASSKQGAVSAYEQYF
>TRBJ2-7|-|TRBD2|TRBV2
TGTGCCAGCAGTGAAACCCGCGGGAGAAGCGAGCAGTACTTC
CASSETRGRSEQYF
>TRBJ2-1|-|TRBD2|TRBV12-5
TGTGCTAGTGGTTTCCAGCGGGAGGGCGGGGATGAGCAGTTCTTC
CASGFQREGGDEQFF
>TRBJ1-1|once|-|TRBV5-8
TGTGCCAGCAGCCGGCGGCGGCGGACTGAAGCTTTCTTT
CASSRRRRTEAFF
>TRBJ2-3|-|-|TRBV27
TGTGCCAGCACCTCACGCGGGAATACGCAGTATTTT
CASTSRGNTQYF
>TRBJ1-2|few|-|TRBV19
TGTGCCAGTAGTTTGAGTAACTATGGCTACACCTTC
CASSLSNYGYTF
>TRBJ2-7|-|-|TRBV4-1
TGCGCCAGCAGCCAAGTTTATTACACGCCCACCTACGAGCAGTACTTC
CASSQVYYTPTYEQYF
>TRBJ2-5|-|TRBD2|TRBV30
TGTGCCCGAACTAGCGGAGGCCGGCAAGAGACCCAGTACTTC
CARTSGGRQETQYF
>TRBJ1-3|-|-|TRBV2
TGTGCCAGCGATATTAGCTCTGGAAACACCATATATTTT
CASDISSGNTIYF
>TRBJ1-3|-|TRBD1|TRBV28
TGTGCCAGCAGTCCTTATGAGGGGGCGCGAGGAAACACCATATATTTT
CASSPYEGARGNTIYF
>TRBJ2-1|-|TRBD2|TRBV11-3
TGTGCCAGCAGCCTGTGGGGAGGGGACAATGAGCAGTTCTTC
CASSLWGGDNEQFF
>TRBJ2-2|-|TRBD2|TRBV18
TGTGCCAGCTCACACCGTGCTAGCGGGCAGGCGAACACCGGGGAGCTGTTTTTT
CASSHRASGQANTGELFF
>TRBJ1-2|-|-|TRBV5-1
TGCGCCAGCAGCTTGGAGGGAGGGTTGAGTGGCTACACCTTC
CASSLEGGLSGYTF
>TRBJ2-7|-|TRBD2|TRBV6-5
TGTGCCAGCAGTTCTAGACTAGCGGGAGGCTACGAGCAGTACTTC
CASSSRLAGGYEQYF
>TRBJ2-7|-|TRBD1|TRBV5-1
TGCGCCAGCAGCTTACTTCGCGTCGGACAGGGGATCCACGAGCAGTACTTC
CASSLLRVGQGIHEQYF
>TRBJ1-1|-|-|TRBV30
TGTGCCTGGGCCCAGGGTTCGGACACTGAAGCTTTCTTT
CAWAQGSDTEAFF
>TRBJ1-2|many|-|TRBV30
TGTGCCTGGAGTGCAGGCCTCGAGGGAGGCTACACCTTC
CAWSAGLEGGYTF
>TRBJ2-1|-|TRBD2|TRBV15
TGTGCCACCAGCAGAGATAAATCACTAGCGAAGTACAATGAGCAGTTCTTC
CATSRDKSLAKYNEQFF
>TRBJ2-1|-|-|TRBV15
TGTGCCACCAGCAGAGATTTCCAGGGAAAGGTCTTC
CATSRDFQGKVF
>TRBJ1-2|once|-|TRBV6-1
TGTGCCAGCAGTGAGTCTTCGCAGGGCCTCTTTAACTATGGCTACACCTTC
CASSESSQGLFNYGYTF
>TRBJ2-2|once|-|TRBV28
TGTGCCAGCAGTTCGCCCGGGGGACCCAGGAACACCGGGGAGCTGTTTTTT
CASSSPGGPRNTGELFF
>TRBJ2-1|-|TRBD1|TRBV5-1
TGCGCCAGCAGCTTAGGGGGCTCGAATTACAATGAGCAGTTCTTC
CASSLGGSNYNEQFF
>TRBJ1-4|-|TRBD1|TRBV6-6
TGTGCCAGCTGGGACAGATCTAATGAAAAACTGTTTTTT
CASWDRSNEKLFF
>TRBJ1-1|once|TRBD1|TRBV5-1
TGCGCCAGCAGCTTAGGGACAGCCGGGAACACTGAAGCTTTCTTT
CASSLGTAGNTEAFF
>TRBJ2-1|-|TRBD1|TRBV12-5
TGTGCTAGTGGTCCCGGACAGGGGGAAAATGAGCAGTTCTTC
CASGPGQGENEQFF
>TRBJ2-5|-|-|TRBV2
TGTGCCAGCACCCGCACCACGTCCGGGACCCAGTACTTC
CASTRTTSGTQYF
>TRBJ1-1|-|-|TRBV4-1
TGCGCCAGCAGCCAGCCCAGGTACGGAGAAGCTTTCTTT
CASSQPRYGEAFF
>TRBJ2-7|-|TRBD2|TRBV19
TGTGCCAGTAGTTTGCGGGGTCCCAAGCGGGACTCATTACTCTACGAGCAGTACTTC
CASSLRGPKRDSLLYEQYF
>TRBJ2-7|-|TRBD2|TRBV4-2
TGTGCCAGCAGCCACCTCCCGGGACTAACCGAGCAGTACTTC
CASSHLPGLTEQYF
>TRBJ2-7|-|-|TRBV4-2
TGTGCCAGCAGCCAAGATCGTTCACAGGTGTTTCGGTACTTC
CASSQDRSQVFRYF
>TRBJ2-1|-|TRBD2|TRBV2
TGTGCCAGTCGCCGACTAGCGGGAGTAGAGAATGAGCAGTTCTTC
CASRRLAGVENEQFF
>TRBJ2-7|-|TRBD1|TRBV19
TGTGCCAGTAGTATAGATTCAGGGGGATCCTACGAGCAGTACTTC
CASSIDSGGSYEQYF
>TRBJ2-7|-|-|TRBV14
TGTGCCAGCAGCTCTGAGACAGCAGCCGGAAACTACGAGCAGTACTTC
CASSSETAAGNYEQYF
>TRBJ1-5|-|-|TRBV28
TGTGCCAGCAGTTTACGACAGGTTTATAGCAATCAGCCCCAGCATTTT
CASSLRQVYSNQPQHF
>TRBJ2-2|-|TRBD2|TRBV6-1
TGTGCCAGCAGTGAACCCGGGGGAGGGAGCGCCGGGGAGCTGTTTTTT
CASSEPGGGSAGELFF
>TRBJ2-1|few|-|TRBV6-4
TGTGCCAGCAGCGGTGGGAGCTCCTACAATGAGCAGTTCTTC
CASSGGSSYNEQFF
>TRBJ2-5|-|TRBD1|TRBV13
TGTGCCAGCAGCTTAGAGGGACAGCTCCAAGAGACCCAGTACTTC
CASSLEGQLQETQYF
>TRBJ1-2|few|-|TRBV14
TGTGCCAGCAGCCAAGGGGTGTGGGGCAGAGGTTCCTATGGCTACACCTTC
CASSQGVWGRGSYGYTF
>TRBJ1-5|few|TRBD1|TRBV25-1
TGTGCCAGCAGTGATACAGGGGGGACATCCCAGCCCCAGCATTTT
CASSDTGGTSQPQHF
>TRBJ2-3|few|-|TRBV29-1
TGCAGCGTCCGGAGTTCCACAGATACGCAGTATTTT
CSVRSSTDTQYF